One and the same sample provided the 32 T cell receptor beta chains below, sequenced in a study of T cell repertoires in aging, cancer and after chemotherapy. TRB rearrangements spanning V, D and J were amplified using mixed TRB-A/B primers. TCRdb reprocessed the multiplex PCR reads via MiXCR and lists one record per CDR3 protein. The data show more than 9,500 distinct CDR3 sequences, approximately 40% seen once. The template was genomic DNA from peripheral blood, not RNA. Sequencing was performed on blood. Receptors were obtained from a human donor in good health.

The CDR3 DNA follows: TGTGCCAGCAGCTTGGACACAGGGGGCGAGTTCTTC. Its translation: CASSLDTGGEFF. The chain uses TRBV5-5 and TRBJ2-1, with TRBD1 matching over 9 bases. Germline CDR1 and CDR2: SGHKS and YYEKEE (reference sequence). CDR3 length: 12 amino acids. The junction had 3 bases not matched to a gene; V was cut back by 0 bases and J by 14 bases.

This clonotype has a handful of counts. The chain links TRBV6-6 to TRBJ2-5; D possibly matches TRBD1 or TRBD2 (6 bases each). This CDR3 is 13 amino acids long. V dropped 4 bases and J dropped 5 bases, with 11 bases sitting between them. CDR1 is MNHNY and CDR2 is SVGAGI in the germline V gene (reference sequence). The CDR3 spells CASSSRGEETQYF. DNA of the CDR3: TGTGCCAGCAGTTCTAGGGGGGAGGAGACCCAGTACTTC.

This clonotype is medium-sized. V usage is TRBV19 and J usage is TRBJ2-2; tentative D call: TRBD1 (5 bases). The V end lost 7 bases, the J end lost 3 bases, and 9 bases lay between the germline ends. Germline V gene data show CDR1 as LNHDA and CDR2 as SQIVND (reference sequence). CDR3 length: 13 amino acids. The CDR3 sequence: CASMTAYTGELFF. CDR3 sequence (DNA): TGTGCCAGTATGACAGCTTACACCGGGGAGCTGTTTTTT. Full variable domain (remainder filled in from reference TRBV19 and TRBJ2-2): DGGITQSPKYLFRKEGQNVTLSCEQNLNHDAMYWYRQDPGQGLRLIYYSQIVNDFQKGDIAEGYSVSREKKESFPLTVTSAQKNPTAFYLCASMTAYTGELFFGEGSRLTVL.

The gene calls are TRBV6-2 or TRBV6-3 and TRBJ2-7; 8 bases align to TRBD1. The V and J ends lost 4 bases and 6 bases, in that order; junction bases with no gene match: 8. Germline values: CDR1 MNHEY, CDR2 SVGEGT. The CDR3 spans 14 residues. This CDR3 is CASSLARGLSEQYF. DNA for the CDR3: TGTGCCAGCAGTTTAGCCAGGGGGCTTAGCGAGCAGTACTTC.

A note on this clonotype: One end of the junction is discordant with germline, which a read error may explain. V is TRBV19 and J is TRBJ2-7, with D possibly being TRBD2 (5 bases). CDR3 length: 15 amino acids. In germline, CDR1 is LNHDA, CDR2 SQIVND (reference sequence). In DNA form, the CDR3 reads TGTGCCAGCAGCCGCGAAGCGGCCAGCTCCTACAAGCAGTACTTC. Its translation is CASSREAASSYKQYF.

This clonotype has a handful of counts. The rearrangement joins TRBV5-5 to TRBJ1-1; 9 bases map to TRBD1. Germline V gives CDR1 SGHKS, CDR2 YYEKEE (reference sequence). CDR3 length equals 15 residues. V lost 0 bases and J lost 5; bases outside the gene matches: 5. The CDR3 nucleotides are TGTGCCAGCAGCTTGGCCCGGACAGGGGTGACTGAAGCTTTCTTT. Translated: CASSLARTGVTEAFF.

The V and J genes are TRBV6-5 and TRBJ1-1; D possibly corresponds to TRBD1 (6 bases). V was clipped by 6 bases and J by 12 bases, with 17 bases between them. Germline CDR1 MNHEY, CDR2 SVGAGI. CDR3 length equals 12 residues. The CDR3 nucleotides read TGTGCCAGCAGCTATAACAGGGTAGTGACTTTCTTT. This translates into CASSYNRVVTFF.

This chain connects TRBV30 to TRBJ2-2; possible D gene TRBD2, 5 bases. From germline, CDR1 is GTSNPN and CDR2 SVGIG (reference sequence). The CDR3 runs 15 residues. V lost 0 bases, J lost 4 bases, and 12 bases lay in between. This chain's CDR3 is CAWSVGVLSTGELFF. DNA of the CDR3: TGTGCCTGGAGTGTCGGGGTCTTGAGCACCGGGGAGCTGTTTTTT.

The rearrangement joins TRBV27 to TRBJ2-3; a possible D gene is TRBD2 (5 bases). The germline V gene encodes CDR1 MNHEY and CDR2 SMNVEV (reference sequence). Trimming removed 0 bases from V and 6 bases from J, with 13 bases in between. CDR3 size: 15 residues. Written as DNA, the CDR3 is TGTGCCAGCAGTTTATCGACATGGAGGACCGATACGCAGTATTTT. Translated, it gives CASSLSTWRTDTQYF.

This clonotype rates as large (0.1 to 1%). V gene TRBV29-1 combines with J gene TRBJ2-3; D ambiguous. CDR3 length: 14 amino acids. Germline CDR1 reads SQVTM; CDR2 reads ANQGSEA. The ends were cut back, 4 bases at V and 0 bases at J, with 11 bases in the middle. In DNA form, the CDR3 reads TGCAGCGTTGGACCGGCGGTTAGCACAGATACGCAGTATTTT. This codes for CSVGPAVSTDTQYF.

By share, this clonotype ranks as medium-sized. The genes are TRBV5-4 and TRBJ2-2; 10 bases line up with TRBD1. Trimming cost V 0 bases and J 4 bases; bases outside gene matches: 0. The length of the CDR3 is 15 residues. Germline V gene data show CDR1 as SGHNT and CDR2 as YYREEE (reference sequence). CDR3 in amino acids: CASSLGTGGTGELFF. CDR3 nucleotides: TGTGCCAGCAGCTTGGGGACAGGGGGCACCGGGGAGCTGTTTTTT.

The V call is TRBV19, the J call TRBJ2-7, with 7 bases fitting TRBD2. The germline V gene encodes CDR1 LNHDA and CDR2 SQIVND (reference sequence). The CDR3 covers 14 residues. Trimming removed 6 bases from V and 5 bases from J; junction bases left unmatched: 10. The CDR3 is CASRGAGNLNEQYF. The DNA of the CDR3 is TGTGCCAGTAGGGGAGCGGGAAACCTGAACGAGCAGTACTTC. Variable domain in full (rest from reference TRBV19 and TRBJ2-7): DGGITQSPKYLFRKEGQNVTLSCEQNLNHDAMYWYRQDPGQGLRLIYYSQIVNDFQKGDIAEGYSVSREKKESFPLTVTSAQKNPTAFYLCASRGAGNLNEQYFGPGTRLTVT.

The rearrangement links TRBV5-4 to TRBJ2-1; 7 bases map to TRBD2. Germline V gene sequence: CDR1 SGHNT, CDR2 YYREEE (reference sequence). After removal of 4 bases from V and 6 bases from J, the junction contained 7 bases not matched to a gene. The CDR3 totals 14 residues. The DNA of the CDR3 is TGTGCCAGCAGCCCCGGACTAGGCCCCAATGAGCAGTTCTTC. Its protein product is CASSPGLGPNEQFF.

The CDR3 bases are TGTGCCAGCACCCTCGCGGGGAGCTACGAGCAGTACTTC. Its translation is CASTLAGSYEQYF. The V call is TRBV12-3 or TRBV12-4, the J call TRBJ2-7; D possibly corresponds to TRBD2 (6 bases). V lost 7 bases to trimming and J lost 3 bases, with 13 bases between them. This CDR3 is built from 13 residues.

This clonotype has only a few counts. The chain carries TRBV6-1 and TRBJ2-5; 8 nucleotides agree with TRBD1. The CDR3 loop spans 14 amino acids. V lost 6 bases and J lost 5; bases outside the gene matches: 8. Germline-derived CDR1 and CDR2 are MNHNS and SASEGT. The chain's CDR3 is CASRTRQGTETQYF. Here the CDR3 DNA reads TGTGCCAGCAGAACCCGACAGGGGACGGAGACCCAGTACTTC.

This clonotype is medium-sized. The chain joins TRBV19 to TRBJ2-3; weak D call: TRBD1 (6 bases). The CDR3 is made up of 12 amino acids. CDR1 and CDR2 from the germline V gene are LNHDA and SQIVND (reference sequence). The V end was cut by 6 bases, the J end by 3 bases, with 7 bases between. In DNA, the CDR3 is TGTGCCAGTAGGGGGACAACAGATACGCAGTATTTT. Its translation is CASRGTTDTQYF.

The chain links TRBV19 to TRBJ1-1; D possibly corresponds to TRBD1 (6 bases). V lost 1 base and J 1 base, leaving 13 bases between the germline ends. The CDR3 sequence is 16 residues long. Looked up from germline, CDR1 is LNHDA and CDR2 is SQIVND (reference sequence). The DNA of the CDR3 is TGTGCCAGTAGTATAGGCGCCCAGGGGAGGAACACTGAAGCTTTCTTT. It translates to CASSIGAQGRNTEAFF.

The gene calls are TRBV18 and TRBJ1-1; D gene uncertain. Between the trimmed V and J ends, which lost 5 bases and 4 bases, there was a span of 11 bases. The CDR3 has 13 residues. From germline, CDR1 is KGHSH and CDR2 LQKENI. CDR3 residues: CASSETRSTEAFF. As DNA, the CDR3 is TGTGCCAGCTCAGAGACCAGGAGCACTGAAGCTTTCTTT.

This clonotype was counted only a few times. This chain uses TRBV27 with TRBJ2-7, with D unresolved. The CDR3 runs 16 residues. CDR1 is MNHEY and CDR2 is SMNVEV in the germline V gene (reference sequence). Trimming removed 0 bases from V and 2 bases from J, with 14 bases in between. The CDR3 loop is CASSLSWVAKTYEQYF. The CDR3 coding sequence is TGTGCCAGCAGTTTATCTTGGGTAGCTAAAACCTACGAGCAGTACTTC.

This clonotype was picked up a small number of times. CDR3 sequence: CAISEFRERGNADTQYF. For the CDR3, the DNA is TGTGCCATCAGTGAGTTCCGGGAAAGAGGGAACGCGGATACGCAGTATTTT. The J gene is TRBJ2-3, the V gene TRBV10-3, with D possibly matching TRBD2 (5 bases). CDR1 and CDR2 (germline): ENHRY, SYGVKD. Trimming pared 1 base from V and 6 bases from J, leaving 20 bases between. The CDR3 is 17 residues long.

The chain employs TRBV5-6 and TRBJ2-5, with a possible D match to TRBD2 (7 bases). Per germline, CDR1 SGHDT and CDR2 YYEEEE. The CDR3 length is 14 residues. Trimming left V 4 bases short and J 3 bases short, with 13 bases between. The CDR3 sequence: CASSLGGREETQYF. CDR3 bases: TGTGCCAGCAGCCTGGGGGGGCGGGAAGAGACCCAGTACTTC.

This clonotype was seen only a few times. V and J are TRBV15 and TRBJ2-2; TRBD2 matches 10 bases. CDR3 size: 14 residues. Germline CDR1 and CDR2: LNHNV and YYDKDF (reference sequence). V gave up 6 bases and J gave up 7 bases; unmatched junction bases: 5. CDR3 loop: CATRGLAVSGELFF. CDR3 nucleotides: TGTGCCACCAGAGGACTAGCGGTGAGCGGGGAGCTGTTTTTT.

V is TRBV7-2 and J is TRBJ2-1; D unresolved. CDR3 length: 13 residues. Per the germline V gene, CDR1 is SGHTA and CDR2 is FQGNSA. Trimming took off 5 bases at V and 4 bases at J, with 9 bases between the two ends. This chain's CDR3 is CASSGQSYNEQFF. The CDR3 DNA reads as TGTGCCAGCAGCGGCCAATCTTACAATGAGCAGTTCTTC.

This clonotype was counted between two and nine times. Written as DNA, the CDR3 is TGTGCCAGCAGCTCGCGACCGGGACCCAACGGCGGGGAGCTGTTTTTT. Protein product: CASSSRPGPNGGELFF. This sequence joins TRBV7-6 and TRBJ2-2; D possibly uses TRBD1 or TRBD2 (5 bases each). This CDR3 spans 16 amino acids. V lost 4 bases to trimming and J lost 7 bases, with 19 bases between them. Germline V gene lookup returns CDR1 SGHVS and CDR2 FNYEAQ. The full variable domain, rest sourced from reference TRBV7-6 and TRBJ2-2, is GAGVSQSPRYKVTKRGQDVALRCDPISGHVSLYWYRQALGQGPEFLTYFNYEAQQDKSGLPNDRFSAERPEGSISTLTIQRTEQRDSAMYRCASSSRPGPNGGELFFGEGSRLTVL.

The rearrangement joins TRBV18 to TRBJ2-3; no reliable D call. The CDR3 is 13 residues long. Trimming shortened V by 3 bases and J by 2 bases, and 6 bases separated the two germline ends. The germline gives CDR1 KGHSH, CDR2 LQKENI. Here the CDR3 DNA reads TGTGCCAGCTCACCCTGGGTCACAGATACGCAGTATTTT. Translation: CASSPWVTDTQYF.

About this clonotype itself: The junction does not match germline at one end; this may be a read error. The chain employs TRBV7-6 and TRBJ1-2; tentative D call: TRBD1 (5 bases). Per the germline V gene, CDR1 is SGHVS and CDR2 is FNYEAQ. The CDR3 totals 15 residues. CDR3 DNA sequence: TGTGCCAGCAGCTCCGGAGGGCAGGGTTTCTATGGCAACACCTTC. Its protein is CASSSGGQGFYGNTF.

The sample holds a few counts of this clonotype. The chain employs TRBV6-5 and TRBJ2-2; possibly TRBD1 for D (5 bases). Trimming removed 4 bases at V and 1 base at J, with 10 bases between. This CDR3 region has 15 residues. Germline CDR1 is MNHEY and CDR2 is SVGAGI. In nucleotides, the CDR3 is TGTGCCAGCAGTTCTCAAGGACAGAACACCGGGGAGCTGTTTTTT. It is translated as CASSSQGQNTGELFF.

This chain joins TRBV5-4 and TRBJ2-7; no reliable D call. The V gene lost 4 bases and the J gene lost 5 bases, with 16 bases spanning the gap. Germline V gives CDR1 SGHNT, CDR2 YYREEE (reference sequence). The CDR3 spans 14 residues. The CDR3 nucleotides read TGTGCCAGCAGCCCTCGGGTGCCAGGTCACGAGCAGTACTTC. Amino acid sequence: CASSPRVPGHEQYF. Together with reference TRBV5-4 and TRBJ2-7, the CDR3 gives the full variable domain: ETGVTQSPTHLIKTRGQQVTLRCSSQSGHNTVSWYQQALGQGPQFIFQYYREEENGRGNFPPRFSGLQFPNYSSELNVNALELDDSALYLCASSPRVPGHEQYFGPGTRLTVT.

The CDR3 region is CASSATGSGSYNSPLHF. The CDR3 DNA reads TGTGCCAGTAGTGCTACAGGGTCTGGCTCCTATAATTCACCCCTCCACTTT. J is TRBJ1-6 and V is TRBV19; D is perhaps TRBD1 (6 bases). The ends were cut back, 5 bases at V and 0 bases at J, with 14 bases in the middle. The germline CDR1 and CDR2 sequences are LNHDA and SQIVND (reference sequence). This CDR3 spans 17 amino acids.

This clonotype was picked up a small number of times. The CDR3, as DNA: TGTGCCAGCAGCGGGAAAGGAGACAGGGTTAATTCACCCCTCCACTTT. It is translated as CASSGKGDRVNSPLHF. The chain links TRBV5-5 to TRBJ1-6, with 7 bases that match TRBD1. Germline CDR1 is SGHKS and CDR2 is YYEKEE (reference sequence). This CDR3 has 16 amino acids. Trimming removed 4 bases from V and 6 bases from J; junction bases left unmatched: 10.

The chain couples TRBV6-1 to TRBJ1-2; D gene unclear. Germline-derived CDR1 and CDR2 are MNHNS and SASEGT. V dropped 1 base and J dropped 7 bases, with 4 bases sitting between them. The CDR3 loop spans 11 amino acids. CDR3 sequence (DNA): TGTGCCAGCAGTGAAGGGTTTGGCTACACCTTC. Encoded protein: CASSEGFGYTF.

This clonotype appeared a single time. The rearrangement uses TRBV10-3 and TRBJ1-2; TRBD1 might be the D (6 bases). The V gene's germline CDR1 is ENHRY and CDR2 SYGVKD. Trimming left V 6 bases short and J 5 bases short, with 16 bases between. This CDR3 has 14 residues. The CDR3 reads CAIRDSGQPYGYTF. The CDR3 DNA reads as TGTGCCATCAGGGACTCGGGACAACCGTATGGCTACACCTTC.